The 3 T cell receptor beta chains presented below share a single source sample, sequenced in a study of T cell repertoires in cytomegalovirus infection (dated by TCRdb to between 2018 and 2021). This specimen's treatment or condition label, per the study, means: in vitro stimulation with specific CMV peptide epitopes to enrich CMV-specific T cells. Data came from an Illumina HiSeq 1500. TCRdb reprocessed the public reads (quality trimming at Q25 with fastp, clone calling with MiXCR) and kept in-frame beta chains. Under each unique CDR3 protein, matching rows form one entry showing the most common genes and DNA. The sample table lists around 300,000 distinct CDR3 sequences, approximately 22% of them with a count of one. Clones ranked in the top ten supply roughly a fifth of the sample. Antigen specificity for these receptors is unknown. The specimen comprised cultured PBMCs, sampled from culture after CMV antigen stimulation. All receptors derive from a human donor in good health (CMV status not recorded). Some clones in this sample may be carry-over from other donors' samples.

The sample holds a few counts of this clonotype. This chain joins TRBV11-2 and TRBJ2-1; possible D gene TRBD2, 5 bases. V was trimmed by 5 bases and J by 5 bases, leaving 13 bases between them. The CDR3 runs to 14 residues. Germline V lookup: CDR1 SGHAT, CDR2 FQNNGV. The CDR3 spells CASSPQRTDNEQFF. DNA for the CDR3: TGTGCCAGCAGCCCCCAGCGGACCGACAATGAGCAGTTCTTC.

This chain joins TRBV7-2 and TRBJ2-1; D remains ambiguous. V was cut by 1 base and J by 3 bases, with 4 bases left in between. There are 13 residues in the CDR3. CDR1 is SGHTA and CDR2 is FQGNSA in the germline V gene. The CDR3 sequence is CASSLEYYNEQFF. CDR3 DNA: TGTGCCAGCAGCTTAGAGTACTACAATGAGCAGTTCTTC.

The rearrangement links TRBV24-1 to TRBJ1-1, with D uncertain. The CDR3 contains 12 residues. Trimming left V 1 base short and J 7 bases short, with 6 bases between. Germline CDR1 and CDR2: KGHDR and SFDVKD. This CDR3 is CATSDFGNEAFF. The CDR3 bases are TGTGCCACCAGTGATTTCGGCAATGAAGCTTTCTTT.